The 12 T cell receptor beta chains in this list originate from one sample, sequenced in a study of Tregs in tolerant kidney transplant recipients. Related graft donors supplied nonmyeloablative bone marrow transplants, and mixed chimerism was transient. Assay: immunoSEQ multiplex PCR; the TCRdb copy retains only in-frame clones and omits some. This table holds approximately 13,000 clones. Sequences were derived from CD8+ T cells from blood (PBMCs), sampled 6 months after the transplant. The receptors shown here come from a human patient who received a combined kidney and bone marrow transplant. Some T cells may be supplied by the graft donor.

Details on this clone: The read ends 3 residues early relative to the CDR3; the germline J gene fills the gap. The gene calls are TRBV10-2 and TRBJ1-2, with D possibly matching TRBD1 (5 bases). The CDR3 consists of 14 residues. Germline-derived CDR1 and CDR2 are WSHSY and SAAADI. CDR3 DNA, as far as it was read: TGCGCCAGCAGTGAGTCGCGGGGGAAAGGGGGC. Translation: CASSESRGKGG. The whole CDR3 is CASSESRGKGGYTF.

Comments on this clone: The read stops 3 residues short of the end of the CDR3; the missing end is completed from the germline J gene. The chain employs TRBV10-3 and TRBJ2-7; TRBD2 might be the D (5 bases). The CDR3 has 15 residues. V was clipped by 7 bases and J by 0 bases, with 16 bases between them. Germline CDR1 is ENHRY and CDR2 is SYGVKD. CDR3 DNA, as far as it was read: TGTGCCATCAAGGACTTATCTGGGCCCTCCTACGAG. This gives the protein CAIKDLSGPSYE. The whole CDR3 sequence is CAIKDLSGPSYEQYF.

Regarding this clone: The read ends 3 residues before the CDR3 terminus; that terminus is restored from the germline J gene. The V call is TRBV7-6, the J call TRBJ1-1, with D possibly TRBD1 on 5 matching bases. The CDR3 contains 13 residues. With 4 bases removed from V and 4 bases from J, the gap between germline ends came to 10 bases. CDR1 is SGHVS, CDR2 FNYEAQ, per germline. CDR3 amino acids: CASSWSGSTEAFF. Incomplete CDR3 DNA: TGTGCCAGCAGCTGGTCAGGGAGCACTGAA.

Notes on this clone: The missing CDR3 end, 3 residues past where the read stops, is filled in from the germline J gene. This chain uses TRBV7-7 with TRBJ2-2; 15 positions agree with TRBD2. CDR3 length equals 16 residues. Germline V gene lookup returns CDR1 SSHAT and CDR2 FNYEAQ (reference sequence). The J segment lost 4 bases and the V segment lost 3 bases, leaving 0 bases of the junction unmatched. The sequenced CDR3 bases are TGTGCCAGCAGCTTGGGACTAGCGGGAGGCACCGGGGAG. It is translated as CASSLGLAGGTGE. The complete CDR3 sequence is CASSLGLAGGTGELFF.

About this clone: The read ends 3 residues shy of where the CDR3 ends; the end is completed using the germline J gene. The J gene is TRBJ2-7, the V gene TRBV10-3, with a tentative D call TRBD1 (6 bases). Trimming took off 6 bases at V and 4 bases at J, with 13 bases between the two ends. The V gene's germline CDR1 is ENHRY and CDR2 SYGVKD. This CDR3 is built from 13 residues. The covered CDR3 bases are TGTGCCATCAGGGCAGGGGCGCGGTACGAG. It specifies CAIRAGARYE. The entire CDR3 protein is CAIRAGARYEQYF.

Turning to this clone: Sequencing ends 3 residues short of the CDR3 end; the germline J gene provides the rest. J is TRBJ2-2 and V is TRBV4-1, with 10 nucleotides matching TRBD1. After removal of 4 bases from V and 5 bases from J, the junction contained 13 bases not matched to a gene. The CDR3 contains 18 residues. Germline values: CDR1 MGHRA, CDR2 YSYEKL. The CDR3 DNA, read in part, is TGCGCCAGCAGCCCCGAAAGGGACAGGGGATCTCTTACCGGGGAG. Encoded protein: CASSPERDRGSLTGE. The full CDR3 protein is CASSPERDRGSLTGELFF.

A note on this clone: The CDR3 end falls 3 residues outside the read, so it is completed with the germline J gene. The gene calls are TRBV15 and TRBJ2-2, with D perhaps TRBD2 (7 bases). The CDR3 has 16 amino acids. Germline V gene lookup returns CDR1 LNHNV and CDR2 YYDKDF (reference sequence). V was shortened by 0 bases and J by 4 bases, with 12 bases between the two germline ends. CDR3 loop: CATSRDRGASTGELFF. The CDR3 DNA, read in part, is TGTGCCACCAGCAGAGATCGGGGGGCTAGCACCGGGGAG.

The CDR3: CASSTTSIYNEQFF. The part of the CDR3 DNA that was read is TGCGCCAGCAGTACCACTAGCATCTACAATGAG. This chain connects TRBV10-2 to TRBJ2-1, with D possibly matching TRBD2 (6 bases). The observed sequence ends 3 residues before the CDR3 terminus, with the missing tail filled in from the germline J gene. Germline-derived CDR1 and CDR2 are WSHSY and SAAADI. V was shortened by 5 bases and J by 3 bases, with 11 bases between the two germline ends. This CDR3 spans 14 amino acids.

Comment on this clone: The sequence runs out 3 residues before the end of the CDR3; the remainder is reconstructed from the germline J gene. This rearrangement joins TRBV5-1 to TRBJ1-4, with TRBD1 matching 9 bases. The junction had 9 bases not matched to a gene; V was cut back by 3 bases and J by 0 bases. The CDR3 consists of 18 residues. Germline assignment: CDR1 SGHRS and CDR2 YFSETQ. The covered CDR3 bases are TGCGCCAGCAGCTCACCCCTGGGACAGGGTGCAACTAATGAAAAA. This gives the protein CASSSPLGQGATNEK. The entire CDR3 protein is CASSSPLGQGATNEKLFF.

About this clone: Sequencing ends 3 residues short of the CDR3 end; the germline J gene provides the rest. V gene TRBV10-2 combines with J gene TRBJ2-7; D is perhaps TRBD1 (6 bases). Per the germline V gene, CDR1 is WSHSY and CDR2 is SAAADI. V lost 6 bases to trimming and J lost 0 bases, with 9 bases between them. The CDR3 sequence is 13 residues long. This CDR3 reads CASRGDNSYEQYF. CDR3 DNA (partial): TGCGCCAGCAGGGGGGACAACTCCTACGAG.

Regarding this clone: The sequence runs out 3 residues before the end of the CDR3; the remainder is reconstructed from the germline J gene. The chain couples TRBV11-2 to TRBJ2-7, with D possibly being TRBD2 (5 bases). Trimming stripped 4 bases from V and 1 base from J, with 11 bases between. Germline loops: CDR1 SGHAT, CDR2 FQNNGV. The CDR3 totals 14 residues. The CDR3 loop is CASSSPLASYEQYF. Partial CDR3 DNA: TGTGCCAGCAGCTCACCTCTAGCTTCCTACGAG.

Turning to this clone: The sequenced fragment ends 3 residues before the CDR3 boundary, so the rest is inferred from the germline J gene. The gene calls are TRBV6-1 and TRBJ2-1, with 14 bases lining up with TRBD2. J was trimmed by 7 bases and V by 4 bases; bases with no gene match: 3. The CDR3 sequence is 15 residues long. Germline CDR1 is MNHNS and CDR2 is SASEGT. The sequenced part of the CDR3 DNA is TGTGCCAGCAGTGCCGGGACTAGCGGGAGTAATGAG. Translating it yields CASSAGTSGSNE. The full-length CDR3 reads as CASSAGTSGSNEQFF.